A single sample is the source of the 28 T cell receptor beta chains below, sequenced in a study of read filtering for tumor transcriptome and immune sequencing. This library used roughly 0.4 ug RNA and molecular barcoded adaptors spanning alpha/delta and beta/gamma chains. TCRdb called the reads again in MiXCR, with one record for every CDR3 protein. The sample lists nearly 60,000 distinct CDR3 sequences, over 9% occurring once. Sequencing was performed on a population of CD138-negative cells sorted from bone marrow. Every receptor here comes from a donor at least 40 years old with multiple myeloma.

This clonotype has ten or more counts. The V call is TRBV7-8, the J call TRBJ2-1; D ambiguous. Trimming removed 4 bases from V and 4 bases from J, with 17 bases in between. From germline, CDR1 is SGHVS and CDR2 FQNEAQ. The CDR3 spans 16 residues. The CDR3 here is CASSSGRTPLYNEQFF. The CDR3 DNA reads as TGTGCCAGCAGCTCAGGACGCACTCCCCTTTACAATGAGCAGTTCTTC.

This clonotype was counted many times. A much larger clone lies one base from this, so it may be a read error. The chain is built from TRBV7-2 and TRBJ2-1; a weak D match, TRBD2 (6 bases). This CDR3 has 15 residues. The germline gives CDR1 SGHTA, CDR2 FQGNSA. CDR3 sequence reads: CASSLSGTPYNGQFF. The CDR3 region has the DNA TGTGCCAGCAGCCTCTCCGGGACTCCTTACAATGGGCAGTTCTTC.

The V gene is TRBV7-3, the J gene TRBJ2-7; maybe TRBD1 (5 bases). Between the trimmed V and J ends, which lost 4 bases and 0 bases, there was a span of 10 bases. CDR1 is SGHTA and CDR2 is FQGTGA in the germline V gene. The CDR3 runs 14 residues. The CDR3 here is CASSSAGPSYEQYF. The CDR3 DNA follows: TGTGCCAGCAGCTCAGCAGGGCCCTCCTACGAGCAGTACTTC.

This clonotype was detected many times. The chain joins TRBV29-1 to TRBJ2-7, with a possible D match to TRBD1 (5 bases). The CDR3 consists of 14 residues. Trimming removed 1 base from V and 7 bases from J, with 17 bases in between. The germline gives CDR1 SQVTM, CDR2 ANQGSEA. CDR3 amino acids: CSVEGLDKKGEQYF. The CDR3 bases are TGCAGCGTTGAAGGGTTGGACAAGAAGGGTGAGCAGTACTTC.

There are many counts of this clonotype. J is TRBJ2-2 and V is TRBV11-1; 9 nucleotides line up with TRBD2. This CDR3 is built from 18 residues. After removal of 3 bases from V and 0 bases from J, the junction contained 8 bases not matched to a gene. Germline-derived CDR1 and CDR2 are SGHAT and FQDESV (reference sequence). The CDR3 is CASSLVGLASANTGELFF. The CDR3, as DNA: TGTGCCAGCAGCTTGGTGGGACTAGCTTCCGCGAACACCGGGGAGCTGTTTTTT.

This clonotype came up many times. The gene calls are TRBV23-1 and TRBJ2-1, with 7 bases fitting TRBD2. TRBV23-1 qualifies as an ORF whose function is uncertain. V lost 6 bases to trimming and J lost 5 bases; unmatched junction nucleotides: 10. The CDR3 extends over 15 amino acids. CDR3 region: CASSPRCGGDNEQFF. Here the CDR3 DNA reads TGCGCCAGCAGCCCACGATGTGGGGGGGACAATGAGCAGTTCTTC.

This clonotype has a count of ten or more. The chain is built from TRBV18 and TRBJ2-4; D is perhaps TRBD2 (5 bases). In germline, CDR1 is KGHSH, CDR2 LQKENI. Trimming took 0 bases from V and 3 from J, leaving 15 bases between them. The CDR3 runs to 17 residues. Written as DNA, the CDR3 is TGTGCCAGCTCACCACCAGATTGGGAGCAGATCAAAAACATTCAGTACTTC. This translates into CASSPPDWEQIKNIQYF.

This clonotype turned up a few times. The chain joins TRBV4-1 to TRBJ1-2; no definite D call. From germline, CDR1 is MGHRA and CDR2 YSYEKL. The V end lost 4 bases, the J end lost 4 bases, and 13 bases lay between the germline ends. The CDR3 length is 14 residues. The CDR3 DNA reads TGCGCCAGCAGCCCCCAGCCTTTTGGCTATGGCTACACCTTC. Translation: CASSPQPFGYGYTF.

This clonotype came up many times. The rearrangement uses TRBV5-1 and TRBJ1-4; D perhaps matches TRBD1 (6 bases). The CDR3 extends over 15 amino acids. V gave up 5 bases and J gave up 4 bases, with 15 bases separating them. From germline, CDR1 is SGHRS and CDR2 YFSETQ. CDR3 amino acids: CASSPNQGSNEKLFF. As DNA, the CDR3 is TGCGCCAGCAGTCCCAACCAGGGGAGTAATGAAAAACTGTTTTTT.

The sample holds many counts of this clonotype. J is TRBJ2-1 and V is TRBV4-2, with 10 bases that match TRBD2. Germline V CDR1 and CDR2: LGHNA, YNFKEQ. The CDR3 totals 16 residues. Trimming removed 0 bases from V and 7 bases from J; junction bases left unmatched: 6. The CDR3 DNA follows: TGTGCCAGCAGCCAAGAATTAGCGGGGGGCCTGAATGAGCAGTTCTTC. The encoded protein is CASSQELAGGLNEQFF.

This clonotype was recorded many times. As DNA, the CDR3 is TGTGCCAGCAGTTTTGGCGGGGGCCTCTACGAGCAGTACTTC. Translating it yields CASSFGGGLYEQYF. The chain links TRBV27 to TRBJ2-7; maybe TRBD2 (7 bases). The V gene's germline CDR1 is MNHEY and CDR2 SMNVEV (reference sequence). The CDR3 runs 14 residues. V lost 3 bases and J 3 bases, leaving 12 bases between the germline ends.

This clonotype was seen many times. This chain links TRBV10-3 with TRBJ2-1, with TRBD1 matching over 7 bases. V dropped 2 bases and J dropped 9; count of bases not matched to a gene: 7. Germline lookup yields CDR1 ENHRY and CDR2 SYGVKD. CDR3 size: 14 residues. The CDR3 reads CAISETAGTAEQFF. The CDR3, as DNA: TGTGCCATCAGTGAGACGGCCGGGACAGCTGAGCAGTTCTTC.

This clonotype was seen at least ten times. J is TRBJ2-1 and V is TRBV18; TRBD1 is a possible D gene (6 bases). Trimming left V 2 bases short and J 8 bases short, with 13 bases between. Germline V gene sequence: CDR1 KGHSH, CDR2 LQKENI. The CDR3 totals 14 residues. CDR3 DNA sequence: TGTGCCAGCTCACCAAGACAGGCCGGGGATGAGCAGTTCTTC. It translates to CASSPRQAGDEQFF.

The table lists this clonotype with a few counts. Being one base from a much bigger clone, this may be a read error. The chain recombines TRBV28 with TRBJ1-1; 10 bases align to TRBD1. CDR3 length: 15 residues. Germline assignment: CDR1 MDHEN and CDR2 SYDVKM. Germline trimming cut 8 bases from V and 0 bases from J; bases unmatched to any gene: 6. Here the CDR3 DNA reads TGTGCCAGCGGTCGACAGGGGGCTATGAACACTGAAGCTTTCTTT. Its protein product is CASGRQGAMNTEAFF.

Many counts were recorded for this clonotype. The genes are TRBV5-3 and TRBJ1-5, with D possibly being TRBD1 (5 bases). TRBV5-3 is an ORF for which the function is uncertain. The CDR3 spans 19 residues. Trimming shortened V by 2 bases and J by 1 base, and 22 bases separated the two germline ends. The CDR3 sequence is CARSLSTGDQQISNQPQHF. CDR3 DNA sequence: TGTGCCAGAAGCTTATCAACAGGAGATCAGCAGATCAGCAATCAGCCCCAGCATTTT.

At least ten counts were recorded for this clonotype. The chain joins TRBV7-9 to TRBJ2-2; the D gene is possibly TRBD2 (6 bases). The length of the CDR3 is 16 residues. V lost 3 bases and J lost 4, with 15 bases in between. Germline-derived CDR1 and CDR2 are SEHNR and FQNEAQ (reference sequence). The CDR3 spells CASSFFGSGATGELFF. The CDR3 DNA follows: TGTGCCAGCAGCTTTTTCGGGAGTGGGGCCACCGGGGAGCTGTTTTTT.

This clonotype was observed at least ten times. The V and J genes are TRBV20-1 and TRBJ2-5; maybe TRBD1 (6 bases). The germline V gene has CDR1 DFQATT and CDR2 SNEGSKA (reference sequence). The CDR3 has 13 residues. V was clipped by 2 bases and J by 5 bases, with 12 bases between them. In nucleotides, the CDR3 is TGCAGTGCTAGATCTAGGGGGTTGGAGACCCAGTACTTC. Amino acid sequence: CSARSRGLETQYF.

This clonotype was seen ten or more times. The chain recombines TRBV11-3 with TRBJ2-2; D may match TRBD1 or TRBD2 (6 bases each). Trimming shortened V by 5 bases and J by 6 bases, and 10 bases separated the two germline ends. The CDR3 runs 13 residues. Germline CDR1 and CDR2: SGHNT and YENEEA. The CDR3 nucleotides read TGTGCCAGCAGCCGACGGGGGCCCGGGGAGCTGTTTTTT. Amino acids: CASSRRGPGELFF.

This clonotype was counted many times. V is TRBV7-9 and J is TRBJ2-3; 7 bases agree with TRBD1. The CDR3 spans 13 residues. Germline V gene sequence: CDR1 SEHNR, CDR2 FQNEAQ (reference sequence). The trim removed 5 bases at V and 4 bases at J, leaving 3 bases unmatched. The CDR3, as DNA: TGTGCCAGCAGCCCGAGGGGGCCAGATACGCAGTATTTT. Translating it yields CASSPRGPDTQYF.

Points on this clonotype: A much larger clone lies a single base off, so this may be a read error. V and J are TRBV3-1 and TRBJ1-5; D possibly corresponds to TRBD1 (5 bases). Germline V gene sequence: CDR1 LGHDT, CDR2 YNNKEL (reference sequence). V lost 0 bases, J lost 9 bases, and 15 bases lay in between. The CDR3 totals 15 residues. CDR3 sequence (DNA): TGTGCCAGCAGCCAAGATGGCGACAGATATCGGCCCCAGCATTTT. Encoded protein: CASSQDGDRYRPQHF.

To note about this clonotype: A much larger clone lies a single base off, so this may be a read error. The J gene is TRBJ1-1, the V gene TRBV12-3 or TRBV12-4; D is possibly TRBD1 (5 bases). V was clipped by 8 bases and J by 1 base, with 14 bases between them. This CDR3 region has 14 residues. The CDR3 DNA sequence: TGTGCCAGCGGATGGGACGCGGAGAACACTGAAGCTTTCTTT. This encodes CASGWDAENTEAFF.

At least ten counts were recorded for this clonotype. The rearrangement uses TRBV6-6 and TRBJ1-4; D may be TRBD1 (6 bases). This CDR3 comprises 14 residues. Trimming stripped 6 bases from V and 10 bases from J, with 18 bases between. Germline loops: CDR1 MNHNY, CDR2 SVGAGI (reference sequence). The CDR3 nucleotides are TGTGCCAGCAGCCCCCTGGGGGGCGCCGGAAAACTGTTTTTT. Translating it yields CASSPLGGAGKLFF.

Ten or more counts support this clonotype. The chain carries TRBV20-1 and TRBJ2-5; D is possibly TRBD1 or TRBD2 (5 bases each). With 6 bases removed from V and 1 base from J, the gap between germline ends came to 12 bases. Germline V gene lookup returns CDR1 DFQATT and CDR2 SNEGSKA (reference sequence). The CDR3 is 13 residues long. CDR3 DNA: TGCAGTGCAATCCGGGACGGCCAAGAGACCCAGTACTTC. The encoded protein is CSAIRDGQETQYF.

This clonotype was seen ten or more times. This CDR3 reads CASSPRPDTQYF. The DNA of the CDR3 is TGTGCCAGCAGCCCACGACCCGATACGCAGTATTTT. The rearrangement links TRBV7-9 to TRBJ2-3; D gene unclear. V lost 5 bases and J 6 bases, leaving 9 bases between the germline ends. CDR1 is SEHNR, CDR2 FQNEAQ, per germline (reference sequence). The length of the CDR3 is 12 residues.

This clonotype appeared a few times. The V gene is TRBV5-1, the J gene TRBJ1-2, with 8 bases fitting TRBD1. Germline V gene sequence: CDR1 SGHRS, CDR2 YFSETQ. The CDR3 spans 16 residues. Trimming at V came to 4 bases and at J to 0 bases, leaving 8 bases not matched to a gene. The CDR3 reads CASSKGQATANYGYTF. The CDR3 nucleotides read TGCGCCAGCAGCAAGGGACAGGCGACAGCTAACTATGGCTACACCTTC.

This clonotype showed up many times. This chain uses TRBV3-1 with TRBJ2-7, with D perhaps TRBD2 (6 bases). The V gene lost 1 base and the J gene lost 2 bases, with 9 bases spanning the gap. The germline V gene has CDR1 LGHDT and CDR2 YNNKEL (reference sequence). The CDR3 covers 14 residues. The CDR3 spells CASSQVAAPYEQYF. Written as DNA, the CDR3 is TGTGCCAGCAGCCAAGTAGCGGCACCCTACGAGCAGTACTTC.

This clonotype was seen ten or more times. The genes are TRBV2 and TRBJ2-1, with a weak D call TRBD1 (7 bases). The length of the CDR3 is 11 residues. Trimming left V 11 bases short and J 8 bases short, with 13 bases between. Germline lookup yields CDR1 SNHLY and CDR2 FYNNEI. Here the CDR3 DNA reads TGTGCCGGTCAGGGGGAGGATGAGCAGTTCTTC. It translates to CAGQGEDEQFF.

This clonotype has a count of ten or more. CDR3 amino acids: CASSNPKVGSYNEQFF. As DNA, the CDR3 is TGTGCCAGCAGCAACCCTAAGGTAGGCTCCTACAATGAGCAGTTCTTC. The J gene is TRBJ2-1, the V gene TRBV9; D unresolved. Trimming removed 4 bases from V and 0 bases from J, with 14 bases in between. From germline, CDR1 is SGDLS and CDR2 YYNGEE. The CDR3 runs 16 residues.